The TCR beta chain under discussion was sequenced for a study of T cell responses to AZD1222 COVID-19 vaccine. Profiling relied on immunoSEQ multiplex PCR, and the TCRdb table lists in-frame clones only, not all of them. The profile shows approximately 150,000 clones, 80% to 90% of them singletons. Points from the study as a whole: Repertoire sampling was restricted to post-peak T cell response timepoints. Reports indicate that nearly half of spike-specific TCRs are directed at unmutated variant regions. In a largely white British group with more females than males, clonal diversity was possibly underestimated.

On this clone: Its antigen is not identified.

The sequence was collected from an adult in good health. The specimen comprised peripheral blood, sampled on day 0 of AZD1222 vaccination.

The CDR3 DNA reads TGTGCCAGCAGCTTCACTTCACAGGGTCCGGGTTACACCTACAATGAGCAGTTCTTC. It yields the protein CASSFTSQGPGYTYNEQFF. V gene TRBV7-9 combines with J gene TRBJ2-1; D is perhaps TRBD1 (6 bases). The CDR3 spans 19 residues. Per the germline V gene, CDR1 is SEHNR and CDR2 is FQNEAQ (reference sequence). Between the trimmed V and J ends, which lost 3 bases and 2 bases, there was a span of 23 bases.